These 32 T cell receptor beta chains were sequenced from one sample in a study of blood T cell repertoires in COVID-19. Assay used: immunoSEQ multiplex PCR; TCRdb lists only in-frame clones, some missing. This repertoire shows roughly 250,000 clones, 80% to 90% found once; its top ten account for around 0.8%. Material: peripheral blood. The receptor set was obtained from a man younger than 45 with acute or convalescent COVID-19.

V usage is TRBV5-1 and J usage is TRBJ2-1, with D possibly TRBD1 on 6 matching bases. CDR3 length equals 20 residues. CDR1 is SGHRS, CDR2 YFSETQ, per germline. Trimming left V 4 bases short and J 6 bases short, with 32 bases between. Here the CDR3 reads CASSPGTGFLLRPRGNEQFF. The CDR3 bases are TGCGCCAGCAGCCCTGGCACAGGGTTTTTGTTACGACCCCGGGGCAATGAGCAGTTCTTC.

The V and J genes are TRBV3-1 (or the pseudogene TRBV3-2) and TRBJ1-2, with no clear D. V gave up 0 bases and J gave up 8 bases, with 13 bases separating them. This CDR3 is built from 14 residues. The germline V gene encodes CDR1 LGHDT and CDR2 YNNKEL (reference sequence). CDR3 nucleotides: TGTGCCAGCAGCCAAGAACCGGGGTCTAGGGGCTACACCTTC. It yields the protein CASSQEPGSRGYTF.

The CDR3 DNA sequence: TGTGCCAGTAGCAACCCGGGACAGGGGTTAGGTAATGAAAAACTGTTTTTT. The encoded protein is CASSNPGQGLGNEKLFF. This sequence joins TRBV19 and TRBJ1-4; 10 nucleotides align to TRBD1. CDR1 LNHDA and CDR2 SQIVND come from the germline V gene (reference sequence). This CDR3 is built from 17 residues. The trim removed 6 bases at V and 4 bases at J, leaving 11 bases unmatched.

This clone occurred a few times. The V gene is TRBV5-1, the J gene TRBJ1-2, with 7 bases fitting TRBD1. This CDR3 is built from 14 residues. CDR1 and CDR2 (germline): SGHRS, YFSETQ. Trimming at V came to 10 bases and at J to 5 bases, leaving 14 bases not matched to a gene. CDR3 nucleotides: TGCGCCTCCCAAAAAAGGACAGGACCTTATGGCTACACCTTC. It encodes CASQKRTGPYGYTF.

The chain carries TRBV5-1 and TRBJ1-3; D remains unclear. The CDR3 is 16 amino acids. V was clipped by 0 bases and J by 0 bases, with 10 bases between them. From germline, CDR1 is SGHRS and CDR2 YFSETQ. CDR3: CASSLGASFSGNTIYF. As DNA, the CDR3 is TGCGCCAGCAGCTTGGGGGCCAGCTTCTCTGGAAACACCATATATTTT.

J is TRBJ2-1 and V is TRBV6-5; no definite D call. V was clipped by 8 bases and J by 3 bases, with 17 bases between them. CDR3 length equals 15 residues. Germline CDR1 reads MNHEY; CDR2 reads SVGAGI. DNA for the CDR3: TGTGCCAGCTTGGATGACTCAAGGTTCTACAATGAGCAGTTCTTC. Translated, it gives CASLDDSRFYNEQFF.

This CDR3 is CASSQVTSKYEQYF. The CDR3 DNA reads TGCGCCAGCAGCCAAGTTACGAGCAAGTACGAGCAGTACTTC. The chain employs TRBV4-1 and TRBJ2-7; no definite D call. Deletions cut 1 base from V and 4 bases from J, with 11 bases between. The germline CDR1 and CDR2 sequences are MGHRA and YSYEKL. This CDR3 is 14 amino acids long.

The chain joins TRBV18 to TRBJ1-2; D might be TRBD1 (5 bases). Per germline, CDR1 KGHSH and CDR2 LQKENI. V shed 4 bases and J shed 0 bases, with 12 bases lying between them. This CDR3 contains 15 residues. The chain's CDR3 is CASSLTGEANYGYTF. The CDR3 nucleotides are TGTGCCAGCTCACTAACAGGAGAGGCTAACTATGGCTACACCTTC.

The chain links TRBV12-3 or TRBV12-4 to TRBJ2-1; no clear D. V was pared by 2 bases and J by 3 bases, with 5 bases between. The length of the CDR3 is 13 residues. The CDR3, as DNA: TGTGCCAGCAGTTTACGAGACTACAATGAGCAGTTCTTC. Amino acids: CASSLRDYNEQFF.

The V call is TRBV10-1, the J call TRBJ1-1; D gene unclear. Germline-derived CDR1 and CDR2 are WNHNN and SYGVQD (reference sequence). V was trimmed by 2 bases and J by 0 bases, leaving 7 bases between them. This CDR3 has 14 residues. Here the CDR3 DNA reads TGCGCCAGCAGTGAGACTGGGCTGAACACTGAAGCTTTCTTT. This translates into CASSETGLNTEAFF.

The rearrangement joins TRBV2 to TRBJ2-1, with a tentative D call TRBD2 (6 bases). Trimming left V 10 bases short and J 4 bases short, with 11 bases between. Germline V CDR1 and CDR2: SNHLY, FYNNEI. The CDR3 extends over 12 amino acids. The CDR3 reads CAKGTPYNEQFF. CDR3 coding DNA: TGTGCCAAAGGGACTCCTTACAATGAGCAGTTCTTC.

This clone showed up just once. This chain connects TRBV7-9 to TRBJ1-1; D is possibly TRBD1 (5 bases). Germline V lookup: CDR1 SEHNR, CDR2 FQNEAQ (reference sequence). Trimming left V 1 base short and J 10 bases short, with 13 bases between. The CDR3 length is 13 residues. This CDR3 is CASSLEPAGSAFF. The CDR3 bases are TGTGCCAGCAGCTTAGAACCAGCAGGGTCAGCTTTCTTT.

The chain is built from TRBV6-2 or TRBV6-3 and TRBJ2-3, with TRBD2 identical over 8 bases. Unmatched junction bases numbered 9, after V lost 4 bases and J lost 3 bases. Germline assignment: CDR1 MNHEY and CDR2 SVGEGT. The CDR3 is 16 amino acids. This CDR3 is CASSLPGGAGTDTQYF. In DNA, the CDR3 is TGTGCCAGCAGTTTACCCGGGGGGGCCGGAACAGATACGCAGTATTTT.

The genes are TRBV5-1 and TRBJ1-2; 8 bases map to TRBD1. Trimming cost V 5 bases and J 0 bases; bases outside gene matches: 15. The germline V gene has CDR1 SGHRS and CDR2 YFSETQ. The CDR3 sequence is 18 residues long. CDR3 protein: CASRQGLGQATPNYGYTF. The CDR3, as DNA: TGCGCCAGCAGGCAAGGCCTGGGACAGGCTACTCCTAACTATGGCTACACCTTC.

The V and J genes are TRBV6-5 and TRBJ2-1; 14 nucleotides agree with TRBD2. After removal of 10 bases from V and 7 bases from J, the junction contained 6 bases not matched to a gene. Germline-derived CDR1 and CDR2 are MNHEY and SVGAGI. The CDR3 consists of 14 residues. Written as DNA, the CDR3 is TGTGCCACCAGGGGACTAGCGGGAGCGAATGAGCAGTTCTTC. It encodes CATRGLAGANEQFF.

This clone was seen more than once but under ten times. The chain combines TRBV6-1 with TRBJ1-2; 7 bases match TRBD1. This CDR3 has 16 residues. CDR1 is MNHNS and CDR2 is SASEGT in the germline V gene. The junction had 9 bases not matched to a gene; V was cut back by 3 bases and J by 2 bases. The chain's CDR3 is CASSEAGGTGNYGYTF. As DNA, the CDR3 is TGTGCCAGCAGTGAGGCAGGGGGTACGGGGAACTATGGCTACACCTTC.

The chain uses TRBV5-1 and TRBJ2-7, with D possibly TRBD2 on 6 matching bases. Germline V gene lookup returns CDR1 SGHRS and CDR2 YFSETQ. Trimming stripped 0 bases from V and 2 bases from J, with 12 bases between. The CDR3 runs 15 residues. In nucleotides, the CDR3 is TGCGCCAGCAGCTTGGGGGACTCTCCCCCCTACGAGCAGTACTTC. It codes for CASSLGDSPPYEQYF.

This chain uses TRBV9 with TRBJ2-7, with TRBD2 matching over 7 bases. Germline CDR1 SGDLS, CDR2 YYNGEE. The CDR3 consists of 15 residues. Trimming at V came to 0 bases and at J to 3 bases, leaving 6 bases not matched to a gene. CDR3 nucleotide sequence: TGTGCCAGCAGCGTAGGTGCTAGCGGAGACTACGAGCAGTACTTC. Its protein is CASSVGASGDYEQYF.

The chain carries TRBV5-6 and TRBJ1-1; D is perhaps TRBD1 (6 bases). V shed 0 bases and J shed 4 bases, with 10 bases lying between them. This CDR3 region has 14 residues. Per the germline V gene, CDR1 is SGHDT and CDR2 is YYEEEE. The CDR3 bases are TGTGCCAGCAGCTTGGACAGGGTGGCCACTGAAGCTTTCTTT. The encoded protein is CASSLDRVATEAFF. The variable domain in full, completed from reference TRBV5-6 and TRBJ1-1, reads DAGVTQSPTHLIKTRGQQVTLRCSPKSGHDTVSWYQQALGQGPQFIFQYYEEEERQRGNFPDRFSGHQFPNYSSELNVNALLLGDSALYLCASSLDRVATEAFFGQGTRLTVV.

The chain is built from TRBV5-8 and TRBJ1-2, with D possibly being TRBD1 (5 bases). Trimming removed 1 base at V and 2 bases at J, with 9 bases between. Germline CDR1 is SGHTS and CDR2 is YDEGEE. This CDR3 is built from 14 residues. The DNA of the CDR3 is TGTGCCAGCAGCTTGACAGGAGAAAACTATGGCTACACCTTC. Translation: CASSLTGENYGYTF.

The chain links TRBV5-6 to TRBJ2-1, with D hard to call. The CDR3 runs to 11 residues. Germline CDR1 is SGHDT and CDR2 is YYEEEE. The germline V and J ends were trimmed by 7 bases and 8 bases, with 10 bases remaining between them. In DNA form, the CDR3 reads TGTGCCAGCTATAAATCCGATGAGCAGTTCTTC. Encoded protein: CASYKSDEQFF.

V and J are TRBV12-3 or TRBV12-4 and TRBJ2-1; 10 positions agree with TRBD1. This CDR3 is 13 amino acids long. V dropped 8 bases and J dropped 6; count of bases not matched to a gene: 4. The CDR3 sequence is CASGRQGANEQFF. In nucleotides, the CDR3 is TGTGCCAGCGGCAGACAGGGGGCCAATGAGCAGTTCTTC.

This sequence joins TRBV28 and TRBJ2-1; tentative D call: TRBD2 (6 bases). Deletions cut 3 bases from V and 5 bases from J, with 17 bases between. CDR3 length: 16 amino acids. Germline V gives CDR1 MDHEN, CDR2 SYDVKM. The CDR3 DNA sequence: TGTGCCAGCAGTTTTTTTGGCGGGACGGCCCACAATGAGCAGTTCTTC. Protein product: CASSFFGGTAHNEQFF.

V usage is TRBV30 and J usage is TRBJ2-5, with 7 bases that match TRBD2. Losses at the gene ends were 3 bases for V and 5 bases for J; bases not matched to a gene: 9. There are 14 residues in the CDR3. Germline CDR1 is GTSNPN and CDR2 is SVGIG (reference sequence). CDR3 amino acids: CAWRRGGPGETQYF. CDR3 sequence (DNA): TGTGCCTGGAGAAGGGGAGGGCCTGGGGAGACCCAGTACTTC. Variable domain in full (rest from reference TRBV30 and TRBJ2-5): SQTIHQWPATLVQPVGSPLSLECTVEGTSNPNLYWYRQAAGRGLQLLFYSVGIGQISSEVPQNLSASRPQDRQFILSSKKLLLSDSGFYLCAWRRGGPGETQYFGPGTRLLVL.

The chain employs TRBV19 and TRBJ1-1; no definite D call. This CDR3 is built from 14 residues. Germline CDR1 reads LNHDA; CDR2 reads SQIVND (reference sequence). V lost 8 bases, J lost 4 bases, and 17 bases lay in between. CDR3 bases: TGTGCCAGTCAAATGAGGCCAGGAGGCACTGAAGCTTTCTTT. It encodes CASQMRPGGTEAFF. Full variable domain (missing parts from reference TRBV19 and TRBJ1-1): DGGITQSPKYLFRKEGQNVTLSCEQNLNHDAMYWYRQDPGQGLRLIYYSQIVNDFQKGDIAEGYSVSREKKESFPLTVTSAQKNPTAFYLCASQMRPGGTEAFFGQGTRLTVV.

In its sample, this clone was seen a few times. Other DNA sequences in the same sample also yield this CDR3. J is TRBJ2-3 and V is TRBV7-3; TRBD2 might be the D (6 bases). The CDR3 spans 15 residues. Trimming stripped 3 bases from V and 2 bases from J, with 12 bases between. The germline CDR1 and CDR2 sequences are SGHTA and FQGTGA. DNA of the CDR3: TGTGCCAGCAGCTTGGAGGGTGTCACCACAGATACGCAGTATTTT. Its translation is CASSLEGVTTDTQYF.

The chain couples TRBV30 to TRBJ1-2, with D perhaps TRBD1 (6 bases). CDR1 is GTSNPN, CDR2 SVGIG, per germline (reference sequence). Trimming took 1 base from V and 11 from J, leaving 14 bases between them. This CDR3 spans 12 amino acids. Here the CDR3 DNA reads TGTGCCTGGAGTGCCGTACAGGGCCCGTACACCTTC. It specifies CAWSAVQGPYTF.

This clone has more than one count but fewer than ten. The J gene is TRBJ2-3, the V gene TRBV2; D is unclear. Germline loops: CDR1 SNHLY, CDR2 FYNNEI. The CDR3 has 18 residues. The V end lost 3 bases, the J end lost 1 base, and 20 bases lay between the germline ends. DNA of the CDR3: TGTGCCAGCAGTGATAATCGTCTAGTTTCGAGTGGCACAGATACGCAGTATTTT. Its protein product is CASSDNRLVSSGTDTQYF.

The chain is built from TRBV5-1 and TRBJ1-2; D is uncertain. CDR1 and CDR2 (germline): SGHRS, YFSETQ. CDR3 length equals 12 residues. Trimming pared 5 bases from V and 5 bases from J, leaving 10 bases between. This CDR3 reads CASSYTLYGYTF. As DNA, the CDR3 is TGCGCCAGCAGTTATACATTGTATGGCTACACCTTC.

V usage is TRBV16 and J usage is TRBJ1-1; 8 bases line up with TRBD1. The germline V gene encodes CDR1 KGHSY and CDR2 FQNENV. V shed 5 bases and J 3 bases; nucleotides not matched to a gene: 8. CDR3 size: 15 residues. The CDR3, as DNA: TGTGCCAGCAGCGCAACAACAGGGGGGTACACTGAAGCTTTCTTT. It translates to CASSATTGGYTEAFF.

The chain recombines TRBV6-5 with TRBJ1-4; weak D call: TRBD1 (6 bases). There are 12 residues in the CDR3. Germline CDR1 reads MNHEY; CDR2 reads SVGAGI. V was pared by 4 bases and J by 13 bases, with 13 bases between. The CDR3 region has the DNA TGTGCCAGCAGTTCCGGGACAAAGGGACTGTTTTTT. This translates into CASSSGTKGLFF.

V gene TRBV5-5 combines with J gene TRBJ1-5; D call uncertain. Per germline, CDR1 SGHKS and CDR2 YYEKEE (reference sequence). V lost 0 bases, J lost 0 bases, and 10 bases lay in between. The CDR3 is 16 amino acids. The CDR3 region is CASSLDEGTSNQPQHF. In DNA form, the CDR3 reads TGTGCCAGCAGCTTGGATGAGGGAACTAGCAATCAGCCCCAGCATTTT. Full variable domain (missing parts from reference TRBV5-5 and TRBJ1-5): DAGVTQSPTHLIKTRGQQVTLRCSPISGHKSVSWYQQVLGQGPQFIFQYYEKEERGRGNFPDRFSARQFPNYSSELNVNALLLGDSALYLCASSLDEGTSNQPQHFGDGTRLSIL.